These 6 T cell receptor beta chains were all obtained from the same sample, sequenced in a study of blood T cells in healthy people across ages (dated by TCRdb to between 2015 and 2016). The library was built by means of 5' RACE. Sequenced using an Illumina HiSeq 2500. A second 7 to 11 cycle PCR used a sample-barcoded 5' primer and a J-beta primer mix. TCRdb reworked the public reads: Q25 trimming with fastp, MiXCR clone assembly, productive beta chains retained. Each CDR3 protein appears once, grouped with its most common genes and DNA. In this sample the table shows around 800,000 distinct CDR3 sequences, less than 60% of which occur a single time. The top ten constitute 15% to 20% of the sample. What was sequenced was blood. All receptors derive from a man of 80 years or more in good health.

CDR3 region: CASSLGQMDIQYF. The CDR3 DNA follows: TGCGCCAGCAGCTTAGGGCAGATGGACATTCAGTACTTC. V usage is TRBV5-1 and J usage is TRBJ2-4; D gene ambiguous. Trimming removed 2 bases at V and 8 bases at J, with 11 bases between. CDR3 length equals 13 residues. Germline V CDR1 and CDR2: SGHRS, YFSETQ.

The CDR3 here is CASSRTGTSGRNEQFF. The CDR3 DNA follows: TGTGCCAGCAGCCGCACCGGGACTAGCGGGAGGAATGAGCAGTTCTTC. This rearrangement joins TRBV7-2 to TRBJ2-1; 15 bases agree with TRBD2. In germline, CDR1 is SGHTA, CDR2 FQGNSA. The CDR3 runs to 16 residues. With 5 bases clipped from V and 7 bases from J, the junction kept 6 bases outside the gene matches.

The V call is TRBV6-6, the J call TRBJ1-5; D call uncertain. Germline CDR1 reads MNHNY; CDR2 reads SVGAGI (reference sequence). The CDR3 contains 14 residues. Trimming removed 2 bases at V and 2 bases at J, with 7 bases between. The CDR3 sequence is CASSYTEGNQPQHF. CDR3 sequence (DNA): TGTGCCAGCAGTTACACGGAGGGCAATCAGCCCCAGCATTTT.

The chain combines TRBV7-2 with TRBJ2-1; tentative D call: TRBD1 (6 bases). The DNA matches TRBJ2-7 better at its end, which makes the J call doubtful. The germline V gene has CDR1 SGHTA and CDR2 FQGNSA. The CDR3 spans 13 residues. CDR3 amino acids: CASSNDRSNEQYF. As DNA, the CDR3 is TGTGCCAGCAGCAATGACAGGAGCAATGAGCAGTACTTC.

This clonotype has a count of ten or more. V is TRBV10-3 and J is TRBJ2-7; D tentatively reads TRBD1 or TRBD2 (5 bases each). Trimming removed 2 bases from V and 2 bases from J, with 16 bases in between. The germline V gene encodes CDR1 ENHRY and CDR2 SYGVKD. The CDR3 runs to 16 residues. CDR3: CAISEPGQGGAYEQYF. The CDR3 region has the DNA TGTGCCATCAGTGAGCCGGGGCAGGGTGGGGCCTACGAGCAGTACTTC.

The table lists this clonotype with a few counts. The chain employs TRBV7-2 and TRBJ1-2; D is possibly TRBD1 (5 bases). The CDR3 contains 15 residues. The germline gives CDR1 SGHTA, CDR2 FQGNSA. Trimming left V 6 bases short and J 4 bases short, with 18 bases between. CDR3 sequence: CASSSWREGFYGYTF. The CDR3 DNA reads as TGTGCCAGCAGTAGTTGGAGGGAGGGGTTCTATGGCTACACCTTC.